These T cell receptor beta chains were read from a single sample in a study of blood T cell repertoires in COVID-19. The protocol was immunoSEQ multiplex PCR, while the TCRdb copy is restricted to in-frame clones and leaves out a portion. The sample has about 220,000 clones, 82% seen once. Sequencing used PBMCs or T cells enriched from blood (not recorded which). These receptors were obtained from a woman in her sixties who had recovered from COVID-19. Each CDR3 is given with its conserved first and last residue. A D gene is named only where the DNA matches it firmly. Only some rows state a clone size, as once, few, many or a class for expanded clones.

j_call	v_call	clone_size	d_call	cdr3_nt	cdr3_aa
TRBJ2-7	TRBV19	few	TRBD1	TGTGCCAGTAGTGGACCGGACAGGGGGCATGGCGAGCAGTACTTC	CASSGPDRGHGEQYF
TRBJ1-3	TRBV6-5	NA	NA	TGTGCCAGCAGTTACTCTTTCGGTGGTGGAAACACCATATATTTT	CASSYSFGGGNTIYF
TRBJ1-5	TRBV19	NA	TRBD1	TGTGCCAGTAGTATAGGGACAGGGGGCAATCAGCCCCAGCATTTT	CASSIGTGGNQPQHF
TRBJ2-5	TRBV7-8	NA	TRBD1	TGTGCCAGCAGCTTAGATGCAGGGGGCCTGGAGACCCAGTACTTC	CASSLDAGGLETQYF
TRBJ2-7	TRBV3-1/TRBV3-2	once	TRBD1	TGTGCCAGCTCTCTCGACAGGGGAGCCTACGAGCAGTACTTC	CASSLDRGAYEQYF
TRBJ2-1	TRBV19	NA	NA	TGTGCCAGTAGTATCGGGAAACAGCCTAGGGACAATGAGCAGTTCTTC	CASSIGKQPRDNEQFF
TRBJ1-2	TRBV29-1	NA	TRBD1	TGCAGCGTTGACCTAGGACAGGGGGCCCTTGGCTACACCTTC	CSVDLGQGALGYTF
TRBJ1-1	TRBV10-3	few	NA	TGTGCCATCAGTGGACAAGGGGGAGGGTCCACTGAAGCTTTCTTT	CAISGQGGGSTEAFF
TRBJ1-1	TRBV5-4	NA	NA	TGTGCCAGCAGAGGGGCCAGGAACACTGAAGCTTTCTTT	CASRGARNTEAFF
TRBJ2-5	TRBV4-1	NA	TRBD1	TGCGCCAGCAGACCAGGGGGACAGGGGTCCCCCCCCTACGAGCAAGAGACCCAGTACTTC	CASRPGGQGSPPYEQETQYF
TRBJ2-7	TRBV28	NA	TRBD2	TGTGCCAGCAGCTTGACTAGCGGGGTCTACGAGCAGTACTTC	CASSLTSGVYEQYF
TRBJ1-6	TRBV5-6	NA	TRBD1	TGTGCCAGCAGCCACCTTGGCGACAGGGCCTCACCCCTCCACTTT	CASSHLGDRASPLHF
TRBJ2-1	TRBV11-3	NA	TRBD2	TGTGCCAGCAGCCGCGGGGGGGCCTTCCCGTTCTTC	CASSRGGAFPFF
TRBJ2-5	TRBV3-1/TRBV3-2	NA	TRBD1	TGTGCCAGCAGCCAAGACCCAAGGGACAGGGAGACCCAGTACTTC	CASSQDPRDRETQYF
TRBJ2-2	TRBV5-1	NA	TRBD2	TGCGCCAGCAGCTTGGCCTCGACTAGCGGATTCGCGAACACCGGGGAGCTGTTTTTT	CASSLASTSGFANTGELFF
TRBJ2-4	TRBV7-2	NA	TRBD2	TGTGCCAGCAGCCCGGGACTAGCGGGAGGGCCGAGAAACATTCAGTACTTC	CASSPGLAGGPRNIQYF
TRBJ2-1	TRBV5-4	once	TRBD2	TGTGCCAGCAGCTTGATCAGCGGGAGGAATAGCAATGAGCAGTTCTTC	CASSLISGRNSNEQFF
TRBJ2-1	TRBV7-2	NA	TRBD1	TGTGCCAGCAGCTTATACAGGGGGAGTTGGAATGAGCAGTTCTTC	CASSLYRGSWNEQFF
TRBJ1-2	TRBV19	NA	TRBD1	TGTGCCAGTAGTCCCGGACAGGGTGGCTATGGCTACACCTTC	CASSPGQGGYGYTF
TRBJ1-6	TRBV12-3/TRBV12-4	NA	NA	TGTGCCAGCTGCTCAGGGGTTAATTCACCCCTCCACTTT	CASCSGVNSPLHF
TRBJ1-2	TRBV5-4	once	NA	TGTGCCAGCAGCCTGGAGTGGGCGGGTAACTATGGCTACACCTTC	CASSLEWAGNYGYTF
TRBJ1-2	TRBV7-9	NA	TRBD1	TGTGCCAGCAGCCCAGGACAGGTCCTGGGCTACACCTTC	CASSPGQVLGYTF
TRBJ2-2	TRBV18	NA	NA	TGTGCCAGCTCACCACCGAACTGGGCAGGGGACACCGGGGAGCTGTTTTTT	CASSPPNWAGDTGELFF
TRBJ2-7	TRBV9	few	NA	TGTGCCAGCAGCGCCCGAGGGATAGACTACGAGCAGTACTTC	CASSARGIDYEQYF